A single sample gave rise to the 7 T cell receptor beta chains below, sequenced in a study of patients and donors after allogeneic stem cell transplantation. TCRdb used MiXCR to reprocess the RT-PCR reads, holding one entry per CDR3 protein. Among about 150,000 distinct CDR3 sequences listed, over 30% were seen once. The source material was blood, either unsorted or a sorted T cell fraction (not recorded which). The receptors were sampled from a human donor who was either an allogeneic HSCT recipient or a stem cell or donor lymphocyte infusion donor (not recorded which). It is not recorded whose cells these are; they may come from a transplant donor.

In nucleotides, the CDR3 is TGTGCCAGCAGCTTAGGGCCCCAGATGTTGCTTGGCTACACCTTC. Translated: CASSLGPQMLLGYTF. V usage is TRBV11-2 and J usage is TRBJ1-2, with D hard to call. CDR1 is SGHAT and CDR2 is FQNNGV in the germline V gene. CDR3 length: 15 residues. The V end was cut by 1 base, the J end by 7 bases, with 16 bases between.

The V and J genes are TRBV21-1 and TRBJ1-3. TRBV21-1 represents a pseudogene. The CDR3 consists of 13 residues. DNA of the CDR3: TGTGCCAGCAGCAAAACCTCTGGAAACACCATATATTTT. Translating gives CASSKTSGNTIYF.

The CDR3 sequence: CSALRKGEQFF. CDR3 in DNA: TGCAGTGCCTTACGGAAGGGTGAGCAGTTCTTC. The genes are TRBV20-1 and TRBJ2-1; no clear D gene. Germline V gene data show CDR1 as DFQATT and CDR2 as SNEGSKA (reference sequence). The V end lost 6 bases, the J end lost 9 bases, and 12 bases lay between the germline ends. This CDR3 is 11 amino acids long.

This clonotype was counted a few times. The rearrangement joins TRBV29-1 to TRBJ2-5; perhaps D is TRBD1 or TRBD2 (5 bases each). This CDR3 spans 11 amino acids. The V gene's germline CDR1 is SQVTM and CDR2 ANQGSEA. V lost 3 bases and J 4 bases, leaving 6 bases between the germline ends. CDR3 protein: CSVERGETQYF. The CDR3 coding sequence is TGCAGCGTTGAGAGGGGAGAGACCCAGTACTTC.

The CDR3 coding sequence is TGTGCCAGCATAGGACAGGGCGGAACTGAAGCTTTCTTT. Translated, it gives CASIGQGGTEAFF. V is TRBV6-5 and J is TRBJ1-1, with 8 bases that match TRBD1. This CDR3 region has 13 residues. Germline values: CDR1 MNHEY, CDR2 SVGAGI. The V and J ends lost 7 bases and 5 bases, in that order; junction bases with no gene match: 6.

This sequence joins TRBV12-3 or TRBV12-4 and TRBJ1-1; possible D gene TRBD1, 6 bases. The V gene lost 1 base and the J gene lost 10 bases, with 16 bases spanning the gap. The CDR3 runs 14 residues. The CDR3 DNA reads as TGTGCCAGCAGTTTAGTCCAGGGGTCGCTGGGAGCTTTCTTT. Residues: CASSLVQGSLGAFF.

V is TRBV5-1 and J is TRBJ1-4, with D uncertain. The CDR3 loop spans 15 amino acids. Germline V gene lookup returns CDR1 SGHRS and CDR2 YFSETQ. Trimming removed 0 bases at V and 0 bases at J, with 6 bases between. The CDR3 region is CASSLGEATNEKLFF. CDR3 DNA: TGCGCCAGCAGCTTGGGGGAAGCAACTAATGAAAAACTGTTTTTT.